Listed here are 23 T cell receptor beta chains from one sample, sequenced in a study of Graves' ophthalmopathy and Graves' hyperthyroidism. Amplification of the TCR beta CDR3 regions used RNA transcripts (as template). Following a first-round RT-PCR that used HTBI primers, a second-round multiplex PCR was carried out. TCRdb called the multiplex PCR reads again in MiXCR, with one record for every CDR3 protein. Seen here are a few hundred thousand distinct CDR3 sequences, 15% to 20% observed once, and the top ten hold 1.5% to 2%. The specimen was peripheral blood. The receptors stem from a woman under 30 with Graves' ophthalmopathy.

This clonotype was seen repeatedly, ten times or more. The V call is TRBV24-1, the J call TRBJ1-1, with a possible D match to TRBD1 (6 bases). CDR3 length: 13 amino acids. Germline CDR1 is KGHDR and CDR2 is SFDVKD. The germline V and J ends were trimmed by 7 bases and 4 bases, with 12 bases remaining between them. The CDR3 region has the DNA TGTGCCACCAGCCTTACAGGGTTCACTGAAGCTTTCTTT. Protein product: CATSLTGFTEAFF.

There are many counts of this clonotype. The chain joins TRBV12-5 to TRBJ2-2; 8 positions agree with TRBD1. The CDR3 consists of 15 residues. Trimming at V came to 6 bases and at J to 1 base, leaving 4 bases not matched to a gene. In germline, CDR1 is LGHNT, CDR2 FRNRAP. This chain's CDR3 is CASGPGQENTGELFF. For the CDR3, the DNA is TGTGCTAGTGGGCCGGGACAGGAGAACACCGGGGAGCTGTTTTTT.

In nucleotides, the CDR3 is TGTGCCAGCAGTGTTGGACAGGGGACAAATTCACCCCTCCACTTT. Amino acid sequence: CASSVGQGTNSPLHF. The rearrangement joins TRBV6-1 to TRBJ1-6; 9 bases match TRBD1. CDR3 length: 15 residues. Germline CDR1 is MNHNS and CDR2 is SASEGT. The V segment lost 4 bases and the J segment 7 bases; nucleotides outside the gene matches: 5.

This clonotype was counted at least ten times. This rearrangement joins TRBV30 to TRBJ1-1, with TRBD1 as a possible D gene (6 bases). Germline CDR1 is GTSNPN and CDR2 is SVGIG (reference sequence). The CDR3 covers 12 residues. V lost 8 bases and J 0 bases, leaving 10 bases between the germline ends. CDR3 sequence reads: CAIDRLNTEAFF. CDR3 nucleotides: TGTGCCATTGACAGGCTGAACACTGAAGCTTTCTTT.

This clonotype was counted many times. This sequence joins TRBV6-5 and TRBJ2-5, with 10 bases identical to TRBD2. J was trimmed by 1 base and V by 6 bases; bases with no gene match: 14. This CDR3 has 18 amino acids. Germline V gene lookup returns CDR1 MNHEY and CDR2 SVGAGI. The CDR3 reads CASRPRDSEREGQETQYF. For the CDR3, the DNA is TGTGCCAGCAGACCCCGGGACAGTGAGCGGGAGGGCCAAGAGACCCAGTACTTC.

The V and J genes are TRBV24-1 and TRBJ2-7; no clear D. CDR1 is KGHDR, CDR2 SFDVKD, per germline. This CDR3 contains 13 residues. V was shortened by 4 bases and J by 6 bases, with 12 bases between the two germline ends. The CDR3 coding sequence is TGTGCCACCAGTGACTCCACGCCTGGCGAGCAGTACTTC. This sequence encodes CATSDSTPGEQYF.

The chain carries TRBV6-1 and TRBJ2-7; 8 bases fit TRBD1. CDR1 is MNHNS, CDR2 SASEGT, per germline. The CDR3 runs to 15 residues. Trimming cost V 6 bases and J 2 bases; bases outside gene matches: 9. DNA of the CDR3: TGTGCCAGCAGCACGGGGTTGGACAGGGCCTACGAGCAGTACTTC. Protein sequence: CASSTGLDRAYEQYF.

This clonotype has a count of ten or more. The chain combines TRBV12-3 or TRBV12-4 with TRBJ2-7; D is possibly TRBD1 (6 bases). The CDR3 covers 14 residues. V was clipped by 0 bases and J by 8 bases, with 14 bases between them. CDR3 coding DNA: TGTGCCAGCAGTTTAGCCGAACAGGGAAACCAGCAGTACTTC. Residues: CASSLAEQGNQQYF.

Many counts were recorded for this clonotype. The V and J genes are TRBV30 and TRBJ2-7, with D possibly TRBD1 on 6 matching bases. Germline V gene lookup returns CDR1 GTSNPN and CDR2 SVGIG (reference sequence). This CDR3 contains 13 residues. V was cut by 3 bases and J by 2 bases, with 11 bases left in between. The chain's CDR3 is CAWSVRGPYEQYF. In DNA, the CDR3 is TGTGCCTGGAGCGTCAGGGGTCCCTACGAGCAGTACTTC.

This clonotype showed up many times. The V gene is TRBV19, the J gene TRBJ2-7, with 8 bases identical to TRBD1. The CDR3 spans 13 residues. Germline CDR1 is LNHDA and CDR2 is SQIVND (reference sequence). J gave up 5 bases and V 6 bases, and 6 bases lay outside the gene matches. CDR3 residues: CASRQGADDEQYF. The CDR3 DNA reads TGTGCCAGTAGGCAGGGGGCGGACGACGAGCAGTACTTC.

The J gene is TRBJ1-5, the V gene TRBV20-1; possible D gene TRBD1, 5 bases. Germline loops: CDR1 DFQATT, CDR2 SNEGSKA (reference sequence). The V end lost 7 bases, the J end lost 4 bases, and 14 bases lay between the germline ends. The CDR3 is made up of 13 amino acids. CDR3 in DNA: TGCAGTGGTTGGGACGGAAGAAATCAGCCCCAGCATTTT. Translation gives CSGWDGRNQPQHF.

At least ten counts were recorded for this clonotype. The chain joins TRBV19 to TRBJ2-3; 7 bases agree with TRBD1. Looked up from germline, CDR1 is LNHDA and CDR2 is SQIVND (reference sequence). CDR3 size: 14 residues. With V trimmed by 5 bases and J by 1 base, 3 bases remained unmatched. The CDR3 DNA follows: TGTGCCAGTAGTGGACAGGTTGGCACAGATACGCAGTATTTT. Its translation is CASSGQVGTDTQYF. The full variable domain, its missing parts supplied by reference TRBV19 and TRBJ2-3, is DGGITQSPKYLFRKEGQNVTLSCEQNLNHDAMYWYRQDPGQGLRLIYYSQIVNDFQKGDIAEGYSVSREKKESFPLTVTSAQKNPTAFYLCASSGQVGTDTQYFGPGTRLTVL.

This clonotype was seen repeatedly, ten times or more. A far larger clone is off by one base, so a read error is likely. The V call is TRBV11-2, the J call TRBJ2-7; no clear D. The CDR3 has 11 amino acids. From germline, CDR1 is SGHAT and CDR2 FQNNGV. The V end lost 5 bases, the J end lost 4 bases, and 6 bases lay between the germline ends. CDR3 bases: TGTGCCAGCAGCCCCCAATACGAGCAGTACTTC. It encodes CASSPQYEQYF.

There are many counts of this clonotype. The chain recombines TRBV30 with TRBJ2-7; 15 bases line up with TRBD2. CDR1 GTSNPN and CDR2 SVGIG come from the germline V gene (reference sequence). The J segment lost 5 bases and the V segment lost 3 bases, leaving 8 bases of the junction unmatched. The CDR3 extends over 16 amino acids. DNA of the CDR3: TGTGCCTGGAGCAAAGGACTAGCGGGAGGGGGAGACGAGCAGTACTTC. Encoded protein: CAWSKGLAGGGDEQYF.

This clonotype was recorded at least ten times. The V gene is TRBV4-3, the J gene TRBJ1-5, with unresolved D. The germline CDR1 and CDR2 sequences are LGHNA and YSLEER. This CDR3 spans 13 amino acids. V lost 0 bases to trimming and J lost 7 bases, with 7 bases between them. This CDR3 is CASSQEGLQPQHF. Written as DNA, the CDR3 is TGCGCCAGCAGCCAAGAGGGTTTGCAGCCCCAGCATTTT.

At least ten counts were recorded for this clonotype. The chain employs TRBV6-1 and TRBJ1-5, with 7 nucleotides matching TRBD1. V lost 6 bases to trimming and J lost 3 bases; unmatched junction nucleotides: 8. CDR3 length: 15 residues. Germline CDR1 is MNHNS and CDR2 is SASEGT. DNA for the CDR3: TGTGCCAGCAGAGGATTGGGACAGTCCAATCAGCCCCAGCATTTT. It codes for CASRGLGQSNQPQHF.

The sample holds many counts of this clonotype. V usage is TRBV19 and J usage is TRBJ1-6, with D perhaps matching TRBD1 (5 bases). This CDR3 has 14 amino acids. Germline V lookup: CDR1 LNHDA, CDR2 SQIVND (reference sequence). V lost 4 bases, J lost 5 bases, and 9 bases lay in between. The CDR3 loop is CASSKGRNNSPLHF. The DNA of the CDR3 is TGTGCCAGTAGTAAGGGACGGAATAATTCACCCCTCCACTTT.

In this sample, this clonotype turned up many times. The rearrangement joins TRBV15 to TRBJ2-2; weak D call: TRBD2 (6 bases). This CDR3 comprises 15 residues. V was clipped by 0 bases and J by 4 bases, with 9 bases between them. Germline assignment: CDR1 LNHNV and CDR2 YYDKDF (reference sequence). Here the CDR3 DNA reads TGTGCCACCAGCAGAGATCGGGACTTCACCGGGGAGCTGTTTTTT. Translation gives CATSRDRDFTGELFF.

This clonotype was picked up many times. This chain links TRBV28 with TRBJ2-5; TRBD2 is a possible D gene (6 bases). Germline assignment: CDR1 MDHEN and CDR2 SYDVKM. This CDR3 region has 16 residues. Deletions cut 5 bases from V and 2 bases from J, with 18 bases between. The CDR3 coding sequence is TGTGCCAGCAGTCCAACGCAGGTGGGGGGTCAAGAGACCCAGTACTTC. This encodes CASSPTQVGGQETQYF.

There are many counts of this clonotype. The rearrangement uses TRBV28 and TRBJ2-4; 11 bases are a match to TRBD1. Trimming cost V 6 bases and J 12 bases; bases outside gene matches: 13. The germline gives CDR1 MDHEN, CDR2 SYDVKM. The CDR3 is 15 residues long. The CDR3 sequence is CASSPRGQGARSQYF. CDR3 nucleotides: TGTGCCAGCAGCCCTCGAGGACAGGGGGCGAGGTCTCAGTACTTC. Full variable domain (missing parts from reference TRBV28 and TRBJ2-4): DVKVTQSSRYLVKRTGEKVFLECVQDMDHENMFWYRQDPGLGLRLIYFSYDVKMKEKGDIPEGYSVSREKKERFSLILESASTNQTSMYLCASSPRGQGARSQYFGAGTRLSVL.

The table lists this clonotype with many counts. V and J are TRBV5-1 and TRBJ2-2; a weak D match, TRBD2 (6 bases). Trimming removed 5 bases at V and 6 bases at J, with 17 bases between. CDR3 size: 15 residues. Per the germline V gene, CDR1 is SGHRS and CDR2 is YFSETQ. The CDR3 sequence: CASRSMRGGPGELFF. The CDR3 region has the DNA TGCGCCAGCAGAAGTATGCGGGGCGGACCCGGGGAGCTGTTTTTT.

This clonotype has ten or more counts. The V and J genes are TRBV7-3 and TRBJ2-2; D unclear. The germline V and J ends were trimmed by 1 base and 4 bases, with 4 bases remaining between them. The germline CDR1 and CDR2 sequences are SGHTA and FQGTGA. The CDR3 has 13 residues. CDR3 loop: CASSLIVTGELFF. CDR3 bases: TGTGCCAGCAGCTTAATTGTCACCGGGGAGCTGTTTTTT.

In its sample, this clonotype was seen many times. The J gene is TRBJ1-5, the V gene TRBV12-3 or TRBV12-4, with D perhaps matching TRBD1 (5 bases). The CDR3 runs to 15 residues. The V gene lost 7 bases and the J gene lost 2 bases, with 15 bases spanning the gap. In DNA form, the CDR3 reads TGTGCCAGCAACCGGGACCCGAAAGGCAATCAGCCCCAGCATTTT. It is translated as CASNRDPKGNQPQHF.